The following is a T cell receptor (beta chain) sequence with its context. The data stem from a study of blood T cell repertoires in COVID-19. Study details: The samples span acute and convalescent COVID-19 from the United States, Italy and Spain. Sample material is recorded as cDNA or gDNA derived from T cells, B-cell-depleted T cells, or PBMCs.

This CDR3 has 14 residues. After removal of 9 bases from V and 5 bases from J, the junction contained 9 bases not matched to a gene. From germline, CDR1 is MDHEN and CDR2 SYDVKM. Data came from immunoSEQ multiplex PCR; TCRdb stores just in-frame clones and leaves some out. The sample contains some 400,000 clones, 89% of which appear only once. The V call is TRBV28, the J call TRBJ1-4, with 7 nucleotides matching TRBD1. Sequencing was done on a sample of PBMCs or T cells enriched from blood (not recorded which). This TCR was recovered from a woman in her twenties or thirties who had recovered from COVID-19. CDR3 coding DNA: TGTGCCAGTCGAGAGGGGGCCCTCAATGAAAAACTGTTTTTT. It translates to CASREGALNEKLFF.